A single sample is the source of the 14 T cell receptor beta chains below, sequenced in a study of long-term antiretroviral therapy in people with HIV. A v3.0 immunoSEQ assay was performed at survey level. Sequenced by immunoSEQ multiplex PCR; TCRdb stores in-frame clones only, minus some. This sample carries fewer than 20,000 clones, about 80% of them seen once, and the ten largest clones take around 10%. Specimen: unsorted PBMCs, collected 0.3 years before starting antiretroviral therapy. Receptors originate from a man aged 45-65 years with HIV.

V usage is TRBV4-3 and J usage is TRBJ2-7; D might be TRBD2 (6 bases). V lost 0 bases and J lost 4, with 13 bases in between. Germline V gives CDR1 LGHNA, CDR2 YSLEER. CDR3 length equals 15 residues. CDR3: CASSQDGGFPYEQYF. In DNA, the CDR3 is TGCGCCAGCAGCCAAGATGGAGGGTTCCCTTACGAGCAGTACTTC.

The genes are TRBV4-3 and TRBJ1-1; TRBD1 is a possible D gene (6 bases). V was cut by 0 bases and J by 3 bases, with 14 bases left in between. The CDR3 totals 16 residues. Germline V gene sequence: CDR1 LGHNA, CDR2 YSLEER. The CDR3 reads CASSQDIGTSYTEAFF. The CDR3 DNA reads as TGCGCCAGCAGCCAAGATATCGGGACATCTTACACTGAAGCTTTCTTT.

The CDR3 here is CASSLDRNTEAFF. Here the CDR3 DNA reads TGTGCCAGCAGTCTTGACAGAAACACTGAAGCTTTCTTT. The genes are TRBV2 and TRBJ1-1; the D gene is possibly TRBD1 (5 bases). Germline assignment: CDR1 SNHLY and CDR2 FYNNEI. This CDR3 spans 13 amino acids. V dropped 5 bases and J dropped 2 bases, with 9 bases sitting between them.

This CDR3 reads CASRYRGRLETQYF. The CDR3 nucleotides read TGTGCCAGCAGGTACAGGGGGCGCCTAGAGACCCAGTACTTC. The chain employs TRBV6-1 and TRBJ2-5; 9 bases are a match to TRBD1. CDR1 and CDR2 (germline): MNHNS, SASEGT. The J segment lost 4 bases and the V segment lost 6 bases, leaving 6 bases of the junction unmatched. This CDR3 contains 14 residues.

The chain joins TRBV2 to TRBJ1-5; 9 bases agree with TRBD1. Looked up from germline, CDR1 is SNHLY and CDR2 is FYNNEI. After removal of 7 bases from V and 5 bases from J, the junction contained 9 bases not matched to a gene. This CDR3 comprises 15 residues. CDR3 DNA sequence: TGTGCCAGCAACCCCGGGACAGGGCAAGATCAGCCCCAGCATTTT. Protein: CASNPGTGQDQPQHF. Variable domain in full (rest from reference TRBV2 and TRBJ1-5): EPEVTQTPSHQVTQMGQEVILRCVPISNHLYFYWYRQILGQKVEFLVSFYNNEISEKSEIFDDQFSVERPDGSNFTLKIRSTKLEDSAMYFCASNPGTGQDQPQHFGDGTRLSIL.

The rearrangement uses TRBV6-5 and TRBJ2-7, with 10 positions matching TRBD1. The CDR3 runs to 15 residues. CDR1 is MNHEY, CDR2 SVGAGI, per germline. V trimming: 8 bases; J trimming: 5 bases; junction bases outside the gene matches: 12. CDR3 DNA sequence: TGTGCCAGCGGATCACCGGGACAGGGGAACCACGAGCAGTACTTC. Translation gives CASGSPGQGNHEQYF.

The rearrangement links TRBV7-3 to TRBJ2-1; 8 nucleotides agree with TRBD2. The CDR3 is made up of 17 amino acids. CDR1 is SGHTA, CDR2 FQGTGA, per germline. After removal of 2 bases from V and 2 bases from J, the junction contained 8 bases not matched to a gene. The CDR3 region is CASSLPLAGKTYNEQFF. The CDR3 bases are TGTGCCAGCAGCTTACCATTAGCGGGGAAGACCTACAATGAGCAGTTCTTC.

The chain recombines TRBV7-2 with TRBJ2-7; D may be TRBD2 (5 bases). CDR3 length: 14 residues. The ends were cut back, 1 base at V and 1 base at J, with 8 bases in the middle. From germline, CDR1 is SGHTA and CDR2 FQGNSA. Written as DNA, the CDR3 is TGTGCCAGCAGCTTAGATGCGGGTTCCTACGAGCAGTACTTC. Translation gives CASSLDAGSYEQYF. Using reference TRBV7-2 and TRBJ2-7 for the parts outside the CDR3, the full variable domain is GAGVSQSPSNKVTEKGKDVELRCDPISGHTALYWYRQSLGQGLEFLIYFQGNSAPDKSGLPSDRFSAERTGGSVSTLTIQRTQQEDSAVYLCASSLDAGSYEQYFGPGTRLTVT.

This clone was seen more than once but under ten times. This rearrangement joins TRBV7-2 to TRBJ1-6; possible D gene TRBD1, 5 bases. The germline CDR1 and CDR2 sequences are SGHTA and FQGNSA. CDR3 length equals 16 residues. The ends were cut back, 2 bases at V and 6 bases at J, with 14 bases in the middle. The CDR3 sequence is CASSLRLGAGNSPLHF. In DNA form, the CDR3 reads TGTGCCAGCAGCTTACGTCTCGGGGCAGGTAATTCACCCCTCCACTTT.

The sample holds one count of this clone. The genes are TRBV13 and TRBJ2-7, with TRBD1 as a possible D gene (5 bases). The V and J ends lost 0 bases and 0 bases respectively, with 9 bases between them. Germline assignment: CDR1 PRHDT and CDR2 FYEKMQ (reference sequence). This CDR3 is built from 15 residues. In DNA, the CDR3 is TGTGCCAGCAGCTTAGGGCAGGGCTTCTCCTACGAGCAGTACTTC. Translated, it gives CASSLGQGFSYEQYF. Variable domain in full (rest from reference TRBV13 and TRBJ2-7): AAGVIQSPRHLIKEKRETATLKCYPIPRHDTVYWYQQGPGQDPQFLISFYEKMQSDKGSIPDRFSAQQFSDYHSELNMSSLELGDSALYFCASSLGQGFSYEQYFGPGTRLTVT.

V and J are TRBV19 and TRBJ2-7, with a possible D match to TRBD2 (7 bases). Trimming removed 3 bases at V and 3 bases at J, with 12 bases between. CDR1 LNHDA and CDR2 SQIVND come from the germline V gene (reference sequence). This CDR3 has 14 residues. CDR3 region: CASSIAGADYEQYF. CDR3 sequence (DNA): TGTGCCAGTAGTATTGCGGGGGCGGACTACGAGCAGTACTTC. The full variable domain, rest sourced from reference TRBV19 and TRBJ2-7, is DGGITQSPKYLFRKEGQNVTLSCEQNLNHDAMYWYRQDPGQGLRLIYYSQIVNDFQKGDIAEGYSVSREKKESFPLTVTSAQKNPTAFYLCASSIAGADYEQYFGPGTRLTVT.

The chain recombines TRBV5-5 with TRBJ1-1; 9 nucleotides line up with TRBD1. Germline loops: CDR1 SGHKS, CDR2 YYEKEE (reference sequence). Unmatched junction bases numbered 3, after V lost 0 bases and J lost 3 bases. The CDR3 length is 15 residues. The CDR3 sequence is CASSLGDRVYTEAFF. Here the CDR3 DNA reads TGTGCCAGCAGCTTGGGGGACAGGGTTTACACTGAAGCTTTCTTT.

The rearrangement joins TRBV19 to TRBJ2-5, with D possibly matching TRBD1 (5 bases). This CDR3 contains 14 residues. The germline V gene encodes CDR1 LNHDA and CDR2 SQIVND (reference sequence). V lost 6 bases, J lost 3 bases, and 14 bases lay in between. CDR3 bases: TGTGCCAGTAGGCCAGGGTTTGTTGAAGAGACCCAGTACTTC. Amino acid sequence: CASRPGFVEETQYF.

This clone was counted once. The CDR3 loop is CASSYDRAGEAFF. As DNA, the CDR3 is TGTGCCAGCAGTTACGACAGGGCGGGTGAAGCTTTCTTT. J is TRBJ1-1 and V is TRBV6-5, with 7 bases fitting TRBD1. The V segment lost 2 bases and the J segment 7 bases; nucleotides outside the gene matches: 4. The CDR3 runs to 13 residues. Looked up from germline, CDR1 is MNHEY and CDR2 is SVGAGI.